The present T cell receptor beta chain was sequenced within a study of beta chain features in type 1 diabetes. Study results and limitations: Cells expressing TCR highly could be over-represented by cDNA sequencing. Whether HLA type affects TCRB rearrangement stayed undetermined in the present work.

Without exception, sorted populations had purity beyond 95%. Per the germline V gene, CDR1 is KGHSH and CDR2 is LQKENI. The CDR3 contains 14 residues. Between the trimmed V and J ends, which lost 8 bases and 3 bases, there was a span of 14 bases. What was sequenced were expressed TCRB transcripts, since all of the isolated RNA had been reverse transcribed. Profiling relied on immunoSEQ multiplex PCR, and the TCRdb table lists in-frame clones only, not all of them. The table records fewer than 550,000 clones, about an eighth of them present only once. This clone was observed a handful of times. Its antigen is not identified.

This rearrangement joins TRBV18 to TRBJ2-1, with D perhaps matching TRBD2 (6 bases). The receptor was derived from a woman aged 18-35 years in good health. The sequenced sample was naive CD4+ T cells from blood. The CDR3 sequence: CASGGSAGYNEQFF. The CDR3 bases are TGTGCCAGCGGAGGGAGTGCTGGCTACAATGAGCAGTTCTTC.